The subject of this entry is one T cell receptor (beta chain). Its antigen is unidentified. Using immunoSEQ multiplex PCR, the repertoire was profiled, and TCRdb retains in-frame clones only, with some absent. The sample has 25,000 to 30,000 clones, around 69% seen once. The data are from a study of PD-1 blockade in classical Hodgkin lymphoma. The overall study: Patients were treated with nivolumab at 3 mg/kg, and this was given intravenously every 2 weeks.

The study, taken as a whole, reports: Complete responders' diversity at baseline resembled that of newly diagnosed patients. Reported findings placed baseline TCR diversity lower in newly diagnosed patients (compared with healthy donors).

Each patient's relapse followed autologous stem cell transplantation, and brentuximab vedotin exposure varied. Patients' outcomes at their best amounted to complete response, partial response or progressive disease. V trimming: 5 bases; J trimming: 3 bases; junction bases outside the gene matches: 7. Germline CDR1 and CDR2: MGHRA and YSYEKL. The CDR3 runs 14 residues. Material: peripheral blood mononuclear cells (PBMCs), obtained before the second cycle of nivolumab. This clonotype was obtained from a human donor with classical Hodgkin lymphoma. This chain uses TRBV4-1 with TRBJ2-7; 7 bases are shared with TRBD1. The CDR3 loop reads CASSDRESDYEQYF. In nucleotides, the CDR3 is TGCGCCAGCAGCGACAGGGAGAGTGACTACGAGCAGTACTTC.